This TCR beta chain is drawn from a study of blood T cell repertoires in COVID-19. Overall study: PBMCs, B-cell-depleted T cells, or T cells provided the cDNA or gDNA that made up the material.

This clone was observed a few times. Libraries were prepared by immunoSEQ multiplex PCR; TCRdb keeps only in-frame clonotypes and omits some of them. The repertoire includes around 97,000 clones, around 90% of them detected once, and roughly 3.6% sits in the top ten. Trimming took 6 bases from V and 8 from J, leaving 11 bases between them. The CDR3 has 13 residues. This clonotype was obtained from a woman in her sixties with acute or convalescent COVID-19. Material: peripheral blood. The genes are TRBV12-3 or TRBV12-4 and TRBJ1-6, with D possibly TRBD1 on 6 matching bases. CDR3: CASSRRTDSPLHF. The CDR3 region has the DNA TGTGCCAGCAGCCGAAGGACAGATTCACCCCTCCACTTT.